This TCR beta chain emerged from a study of beta chain features in type 1 diabetes (dated by TCRdb to the late 2010s). About the investigation overall: Patients and healthy donors did not differ in mean age, gender distribution, total cell number or subset yield. The study compared the TCRB repertoires of sorted circulating CD4+ T cell subsets in recently diagnosed type 1 diabetes patients with those in matched healthy donors. Regulatory and stem cell-like memory subsets were isolated from only 8 patients and about eight healthy donors, whereas naive and central memory subsets came from all 30 or so donors. A total of some 110 million sorted cells were examined across all samples, and the number of cells per subset was strongly correlated with RNA yield.

From each donor, a single peripheral blood sample of around 0.12 L on average was drawn into heparinised tubes. A BD FACSAria II and a panel including CD45RO, CCR7, CD25, CD127, CD95 and CD27 were used to sort naive, central memory, regulatory and stem cell-like memory CD4+ T cells. Every sorted population had a purity above 98%. Right away, PBMCs were isolated by Lymphoprep density gradient centrifugation and were stained directly, with no culture step. To minimize batch effects, samples were stained and sorted in pairs, one healthy donor with one patient per experiment. Results and caveats for the whole study, not just this receptor: Sequencing cDNA rather than genomic DNA could over-represent highly expressing activated cells, although activation and CD3 levels did not differ between groups. Because small numbers of individuals were included in the HLA sub-analyses, any influence of HLA type on TCRB rearrangement was left unresolved. Type 1 diabetes patients showed a moderate but significant shortening of TCRB CDR3 length in all four CD4+ subsets. Fewer insertions and more nucleotide deletions at VDJ recombination sites were observed in patients with type 1 diabetes, implying thymic rearrangement abnormalities. PCR might favor shorter templates, but patient and control samples were amplified and corrected together, so any skew would affect both groups equally. The naive, central memory and regulatory TCRB repertoires appeared to resemble one another more closely among patients than among healthy donors.

Concerning this clone itself: Its antigen is still unknown. No clone much larger than this one lies a single base away; base qualities are absent.

The germline V gene encodes CDR1 SGDLS and CDR2 YYNGEE. Including cysteine and phenylalanine, the CDR3 has 16 amino acids. The DNA shown is the 48-base CDR3, in frame from base 1. Clipping removes 0 bases from V and 4 bases from J, with 8 as the unmatched junction base count. The High Capacity cDNA Reverse Transcription Kit was used to reverse transcribe all of the isolated RNA, meaning that expressed TCRB transcripts were what got sequenced. Deep immunoSEQ sequencing was performed on naive, central memory and regulatory T cell samples, with an average of roughly 3.3 million total reads per sample. Sorted cells were lysed in RLT buffer, and RNA was extracted using DNase-treated RNeasy Micro or Mini kits according to cell number. Each cell subset was processed on its own to prevent cross-contamination, while patient and healthy donor samples were processed together. The immunoSEQ multiplex PCR was used to amplify TCRB sequences from cDNA, yielding 87-bp fragments that span the CDR3 region. Sequencing of the amplicons was performed on the Illumina HiSeq platform. Processing in the source paper ran as follows. Synthetic template baselines were used to correct PCR bias computationally, reads within Hamming distance 2 were collapsed together, and singletons that could not be merged were discarded. By aligning reads against IMGT, V, D and J genes, CDR3 length, and insertions or deletions at six rearrangement sites were assigned. Within each subset, clonotype counts were normalized to the number of sorted cells before true diversity and Gini coefficients were calculated with the tcR R package. Repertoire sharing was quantified using the overlap coefficient calculated on TCRB nucleotide sequences. As a proxy for the pre-selection repertoire, out-of-frame TCRB sequences from naive cells were analyzed. TCRdb mirrors the immuneACCESS table, restricted to in-frame sequences. Some clones are absent from its copies; in checked studies, under half trace to an unresolved V gene, and the reason for the others is unknown. V, J and clone size derive from that table, while D and trimming were established from the DNA sequence. The sample profile shows a few hundred thousand clones; around 15% of them were found once. The ten most abundant clones make up about 0.078% of the sample.

The TCR comes from a young man with type 1 diabetes. The specimen sequenced was naive CD4+ T cells from blood. The cell subset or site label, read with the paper, signifies: true naive CD4+ T cells. The chain was built from TRBV9 and TRBJ2-7; TRBD2 lines up with 9 middle nucleotides. The CDR3 protein: CASSVGNSGRGYEQYF. The DNA reads as follows: TGTGCCAGCAGCGTAGGCAATAGCGGGAGAGGTTACGAGCAGTACTTC.